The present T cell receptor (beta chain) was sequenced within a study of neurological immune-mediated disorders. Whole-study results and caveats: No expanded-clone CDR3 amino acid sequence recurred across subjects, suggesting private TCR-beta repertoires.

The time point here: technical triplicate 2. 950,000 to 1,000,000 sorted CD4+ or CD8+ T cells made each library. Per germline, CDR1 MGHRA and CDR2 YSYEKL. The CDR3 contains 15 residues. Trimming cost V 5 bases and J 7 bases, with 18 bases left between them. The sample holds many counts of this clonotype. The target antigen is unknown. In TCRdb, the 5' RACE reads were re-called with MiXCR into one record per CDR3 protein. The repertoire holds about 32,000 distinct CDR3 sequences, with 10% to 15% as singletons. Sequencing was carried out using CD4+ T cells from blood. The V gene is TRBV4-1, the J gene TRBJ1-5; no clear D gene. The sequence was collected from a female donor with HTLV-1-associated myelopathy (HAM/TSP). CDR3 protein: CASSLSSGLNQPQHF. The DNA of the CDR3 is TGCGCCAGCAGCTTAAGTTCGGGTCTGAACCAGCCCCAGCATTTT.